Listed below are T cell receptor beta chains from one sample, sequenced in a study of T cells in Graves' hyperthyroidism and ophthalmopathy. TCRdb processed the multiplex PCR reads anew with MiXCR; each CDR3 protein has one entry. The data show fewer than 600,000 distinct CDR3 sequences, approximately 15% seen once. The sequenced sample consisted of blood. Receptor source: a woman between 40 and 55 years old with Graves' hyperthyroidism. Each CDR3 is given with its conserved first and last residue.

V gene	J gene	CDR3 protein
TRBV19	TRBJ1-1	CASSASLTTEAFF
TRBV28	TRBJ2-5	CASSLGNRGSETQYF
TRBV7-6	TRBJ2-2	CASSLALIAGGPTGELFF
TRBV6-1	TRBJ1-1	CASSRSPGAGTEAFF
TRBV27	TRBJ2-7	CASRPLGSSYEQYF
TRBV11-2	TRBJ2-1	CASSLETPGVNEQFF
TRBV25-1	TRBJ2-1	CASKREGKNNEQFF
TRBV12-3/TRBV12-4	TRBJ1-2	CASSRQTANYGYTF
TRBV7-2	TRBJ1-5	CASSGDGLSNQPQHF
TRBV20-1	TRBJ2-2	CSVPSYHSGTGSTGELFF
TRBV6-2/TRBV6-3	TRBJ1-2	CASSHHTTATNYGYTF
TRBV11-1	TRBJ2-1	CASSPGTSFDDEQFF
TRBV28	TRBJ2-2	CATSGTGGKIGELFF
TRBV6-2/TRBV6-3	TRBJ2-5	CASTPNRPRDGSQTQYF
TRBV5-1	TRBJ1-2	CASSSRDSNYGYTF
TRBV20-1	TRBJ2-2	CSARQTNTGELFF
TRBV29-1	TRBJ2-2	CSVESGPRDTGELFF
TRBV12-3/TRBV12-4	TRBJ1-6	CASSFSQGRNNSPLHF
TRBV15	TRBJ2-2	CATSRDGHANTGELFF
TRBV12-3/TRBV12-4	TRBJ1-5	CASSLTSYQPQHF
TRBV7-6	TRBJ1-1	CASSLAGGRGVTEAFF
TRBV5-1	TRBJ2-7	CASSLGSTAVLDEQYF
TRBV15	TRBJ2-1	CATSRGSAGAAYNEQFF
TRBV28	TRBJ1-1	CASSRGGRTLEAFF
TRBV5-5	TRBJ2-6	CASTDTAYSGANVLTF
TRBV28	TRBJ1-5	CASSFSSGEVQPQHF